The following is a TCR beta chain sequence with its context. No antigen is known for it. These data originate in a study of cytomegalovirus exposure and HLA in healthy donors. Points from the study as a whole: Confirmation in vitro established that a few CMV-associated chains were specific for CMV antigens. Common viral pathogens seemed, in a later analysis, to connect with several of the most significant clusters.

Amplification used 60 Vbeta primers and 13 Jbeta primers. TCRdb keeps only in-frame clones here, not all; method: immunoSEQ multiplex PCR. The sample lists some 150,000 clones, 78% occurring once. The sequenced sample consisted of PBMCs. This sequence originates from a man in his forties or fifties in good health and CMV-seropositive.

The CDR3 sequence is CASRGGQALKAFF. CDR3 coding DNA: TGTGCCAGTAGGGGAGGACAAGCCTTAAAAGCTTTCTTT. J is TRBJ1-1 and V is TRBV19; D may be TRBD1 (5 bases). Per the germline V gene, CDR1 is LNHDA and CDR2 is SQIVND (reference sequence). The CDR3 runs to 13 residues. V lost 6 bases and J 9 bases, leaving 17 bases between the germline ends. Filled out from reference TRBV19 and TRBJ1-1, the complete variable domain reads DGGITQSPKYLFRKEGQNVTLSCEQNLNHDAMYWYRQDPGQGLRLIYYSQIVNDFQKGDIAEGYSVSREKKESFPLTVTSAQKNPTAFYLCASRGGQALKAFFGQGTRLTVV.